A single TCR beta chain is shown here with its context. Its antigen remains unknown. CDR1 and CDR2 from the germline V gene are SGHTA and FQGNSA. The CDR3 covers 13 residues. J gave up 3 bases and V 6 bases, and 2 bases lay outside the gene matches. The study reverse transcribed the entire isolated RNA, so it sequenced expressed TCRB transcripts. TCRdb's table, derived via immunoSEQ multiplex PCR, lists solely in-frame clones and lacks some. The sample includes around 500,000 clones, 25% to 35% seen only once; the top ten take about 0.065%. The data were obtained in a study of beta chain features in type 1 diabetes. Study conclusions and caveats: Type 1 diabetes patients had fewer VDJ junction insertions and more deletions.

The V and J genes are TRBV7-2 and TRBJ2-1, with 7 positions matching TRBD1. This TCR derives from a man younger than 35 in good health. Material for sequencing was naive CD4+ T cells from blood. The CDR3 is CASSRQGYNEQFF. CDR3 DNA: TGTGCCAGCAGTCGACAGGGCTACAATGAGCAGTTCTTC.